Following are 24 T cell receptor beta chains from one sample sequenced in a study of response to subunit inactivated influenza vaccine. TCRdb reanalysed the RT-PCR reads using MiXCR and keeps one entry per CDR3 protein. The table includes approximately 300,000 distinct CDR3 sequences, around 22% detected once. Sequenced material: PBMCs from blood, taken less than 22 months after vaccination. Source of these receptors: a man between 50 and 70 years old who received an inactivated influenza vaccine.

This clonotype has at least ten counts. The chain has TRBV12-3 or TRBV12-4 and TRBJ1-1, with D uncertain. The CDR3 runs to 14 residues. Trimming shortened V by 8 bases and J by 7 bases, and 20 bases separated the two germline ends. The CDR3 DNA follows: TGTGCCAGCGGCCGGGGAGCCGTTCATGGTGAAGCTTTCTTT. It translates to CASGRGAVHGEAFF.

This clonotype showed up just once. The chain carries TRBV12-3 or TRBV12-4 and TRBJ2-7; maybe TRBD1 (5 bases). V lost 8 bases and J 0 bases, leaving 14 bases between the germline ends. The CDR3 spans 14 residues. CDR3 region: CASRTTVNSYEQYF. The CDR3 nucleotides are TGTGCCAGCCGAACGACAGTCAACTCCTACGAGCAGTACTTC.

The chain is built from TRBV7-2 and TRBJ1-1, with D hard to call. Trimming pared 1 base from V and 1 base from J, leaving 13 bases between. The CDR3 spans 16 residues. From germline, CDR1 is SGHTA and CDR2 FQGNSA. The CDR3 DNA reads TGTGCCAGCAGCTTAGGAGGGATCTGGGCGAACACTGAAGCTTTCTTT. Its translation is CASSLGGIWANTEAFF. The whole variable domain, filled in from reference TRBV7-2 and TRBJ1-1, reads GAGVSQSPSNKVTEKGKDVELRCDPISGHTALYWYRQSLGQGLEFLIYFQGNSAPDKSGLPSDRFSAERTGGSVSTLTIQRTQQEDSAVYLCASSLGGIWANTEAFFGQGTRLTVV.

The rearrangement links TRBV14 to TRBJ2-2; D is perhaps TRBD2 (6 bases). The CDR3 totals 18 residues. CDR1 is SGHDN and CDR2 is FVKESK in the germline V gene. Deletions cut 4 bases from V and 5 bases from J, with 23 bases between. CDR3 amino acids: CASSLLLTRGSRTGELFF. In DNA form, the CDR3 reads TGTGCCAGCAGCCTGCTCCTCACCCGGGGGTCGAGGACCGGGGAGCTGTTTTTT.

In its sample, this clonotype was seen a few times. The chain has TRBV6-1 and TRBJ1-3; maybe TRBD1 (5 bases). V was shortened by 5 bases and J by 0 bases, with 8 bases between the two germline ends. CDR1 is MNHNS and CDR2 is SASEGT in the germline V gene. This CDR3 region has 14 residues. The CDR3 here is CASSMTVSGNTIYF. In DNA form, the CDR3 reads TGTGCCAGCAGTATGACAGTCTCTGGAAACACCATATATTTT.

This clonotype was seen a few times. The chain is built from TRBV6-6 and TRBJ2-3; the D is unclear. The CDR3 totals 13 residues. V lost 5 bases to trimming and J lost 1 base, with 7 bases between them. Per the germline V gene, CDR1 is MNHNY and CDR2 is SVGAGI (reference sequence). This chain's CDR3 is CASSPIRTDTQYF. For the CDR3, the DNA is TGTGCCAGCAGTCCCATCCGCACAGATACGCAGTATTTT.

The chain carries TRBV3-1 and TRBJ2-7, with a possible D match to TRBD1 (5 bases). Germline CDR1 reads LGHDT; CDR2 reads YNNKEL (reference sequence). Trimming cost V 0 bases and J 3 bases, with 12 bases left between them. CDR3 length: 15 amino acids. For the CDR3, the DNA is TGTGCCAGCAGCCAAGATCGACAGCCTTTCTACGAGCAGTACTTC. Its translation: CASSQDRQPFYEQYF.

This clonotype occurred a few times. The CDR3 region is CASSLVREPHGYTF. CDR3 DNA: TGTGCCAGCAGTTTAGTGCGGGAACCACATGGCTACACCTTC. The chain uses TRBV12-3 or TRBV12-4 and TRBJ1-2, with D unresolved. V was clipped by 1 base and J by 6 bases, with 12 bases between them. The CDR3 is 14 amino acids.

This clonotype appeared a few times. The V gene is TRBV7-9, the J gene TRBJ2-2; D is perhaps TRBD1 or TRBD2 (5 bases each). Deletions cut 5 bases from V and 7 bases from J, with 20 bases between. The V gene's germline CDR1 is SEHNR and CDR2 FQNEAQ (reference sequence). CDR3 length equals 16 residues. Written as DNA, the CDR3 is TGTGCCAGCAGCCCCTCGGCTTGGGGGTTGCACGGGGAGCTGTTTTTT. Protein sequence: CASSPSAWGLHGELFF.

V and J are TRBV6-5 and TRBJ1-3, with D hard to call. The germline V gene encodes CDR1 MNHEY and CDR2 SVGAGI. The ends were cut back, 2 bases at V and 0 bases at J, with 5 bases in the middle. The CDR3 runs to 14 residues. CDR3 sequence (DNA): TGTGCCAGCAGTTACGGAAGCTCTGGAAACACCATATATTTT. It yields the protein CASSYGSSGNTIYF.

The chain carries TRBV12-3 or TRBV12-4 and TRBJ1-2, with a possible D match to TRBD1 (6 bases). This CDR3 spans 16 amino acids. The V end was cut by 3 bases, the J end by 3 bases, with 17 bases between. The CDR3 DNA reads TGTGCCAGCAGTTTGGGGGCAGGGGTAAAGGACTATGGCTACACCTTC. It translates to CASSLGAGVKDYGYTF.

The CDR3 protein is CASHSTPRRTEAFF. CDR3 bases: TGTGCCAGCCATAGCACCCCCAGGCGGACTGAAGCTTTCTTT. The chain recombines TRBV12-3 or TRBV12-4 with TRBJ1-1; no clear D. V lost 8 bases and J lost 5, with 18 bases in between. The CDR3 has 14 residues.

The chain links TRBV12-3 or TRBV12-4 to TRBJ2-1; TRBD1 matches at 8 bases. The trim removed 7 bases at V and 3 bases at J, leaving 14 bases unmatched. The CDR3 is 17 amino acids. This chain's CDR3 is CASTSKRPGTGYNEQFF. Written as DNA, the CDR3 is TGTGCCAGCACTTCCAAAAGGCCCGGGACAGGCTACAATGAGCAGTTCTTC.

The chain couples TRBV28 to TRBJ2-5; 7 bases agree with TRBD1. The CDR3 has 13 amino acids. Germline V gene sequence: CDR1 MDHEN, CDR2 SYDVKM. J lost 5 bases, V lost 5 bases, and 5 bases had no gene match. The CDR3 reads CASSARQGETQYF. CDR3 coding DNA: TGTGCCAGCAGTGCCAGACAGGGTGAGACCCAGTACTTC. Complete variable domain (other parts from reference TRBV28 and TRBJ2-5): DVKVTQSSRYLVKRTGEKVFLECVQDMDHENMFWYRQDPGLGLRLIYFSYDVKMKEKGDIPEGYSVSREKKERFSLILESASTNQTSMYLCASSARQGETQYFGPGTRLLVL.

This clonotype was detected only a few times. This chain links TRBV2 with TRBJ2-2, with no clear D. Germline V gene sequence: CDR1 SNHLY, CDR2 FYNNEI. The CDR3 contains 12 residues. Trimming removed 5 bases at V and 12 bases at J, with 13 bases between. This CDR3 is CASSSHSWKLFF. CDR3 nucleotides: TGTGCCAGCAGTTCCCACTCCTGGAAGCTGTTTTTT. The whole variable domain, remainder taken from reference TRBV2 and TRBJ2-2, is EPEVTQTPSHQVTQMGQEVILRCVPISNHLYFYWYRQILGQKVEFLVSFYNNEISEKSEIFDDQFSVERPDGSNFTLKIRSTKLEDSAMYFCASSSHSWKLFFGEGSRLTVL.

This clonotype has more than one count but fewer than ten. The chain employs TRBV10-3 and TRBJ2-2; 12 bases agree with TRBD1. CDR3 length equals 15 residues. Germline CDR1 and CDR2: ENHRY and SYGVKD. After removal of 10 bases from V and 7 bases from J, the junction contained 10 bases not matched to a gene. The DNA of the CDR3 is TGTGCCACCCGGGGACAGGGGGCGCAGGGCGGGGAGCTGTTTTTT. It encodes CATRGQGAQGGELFF.

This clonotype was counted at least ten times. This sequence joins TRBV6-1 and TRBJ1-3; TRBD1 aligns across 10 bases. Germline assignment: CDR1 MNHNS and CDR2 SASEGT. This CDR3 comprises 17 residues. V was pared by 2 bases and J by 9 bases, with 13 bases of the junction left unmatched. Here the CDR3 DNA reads TGTGCCAGCAGTGAACTCCTTCTGGGACAGGGGTTCGGCACCATATATTTT. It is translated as CASSELLLGQGFGTIYF.

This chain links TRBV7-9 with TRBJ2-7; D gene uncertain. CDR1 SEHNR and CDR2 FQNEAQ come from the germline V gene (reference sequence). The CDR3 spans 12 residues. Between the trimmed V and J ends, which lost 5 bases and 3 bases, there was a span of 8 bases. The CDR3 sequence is CASSPPVYEQYF. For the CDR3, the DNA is TGTGCCAGCAGCCCGCCGGTCTACGAGCAGTACTTC.

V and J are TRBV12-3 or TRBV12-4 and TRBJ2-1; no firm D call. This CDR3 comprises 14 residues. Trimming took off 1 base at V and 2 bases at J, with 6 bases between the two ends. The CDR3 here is CASSLGQPYNEQFF. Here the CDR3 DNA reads TGTGCCAGCAGTTTAGGGCAACCCTACAATGAGCAGTTCTTC.

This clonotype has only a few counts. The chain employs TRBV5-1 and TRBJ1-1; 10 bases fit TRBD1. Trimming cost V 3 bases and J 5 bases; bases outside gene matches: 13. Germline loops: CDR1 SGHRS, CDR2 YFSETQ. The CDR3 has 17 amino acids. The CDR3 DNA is TGCGCCAGCAGCTCCCTGGGACAGGGGACGGATCTGACTGAAGCTTTCTTT. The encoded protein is CASSSLGQGTDLTEAFF.

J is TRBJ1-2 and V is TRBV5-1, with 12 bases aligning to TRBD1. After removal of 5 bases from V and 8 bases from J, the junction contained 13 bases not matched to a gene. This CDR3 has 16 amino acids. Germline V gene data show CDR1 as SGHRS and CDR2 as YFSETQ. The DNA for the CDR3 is TGCGCCAGCAGTCAAATGCCCGGGACAGGGGGCGGAGGCTACACCTTC. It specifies CASSQMPGTGGGGYTF.

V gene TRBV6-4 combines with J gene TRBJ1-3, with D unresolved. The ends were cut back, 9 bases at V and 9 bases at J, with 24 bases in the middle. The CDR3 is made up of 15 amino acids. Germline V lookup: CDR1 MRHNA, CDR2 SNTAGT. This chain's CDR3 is CARSEAFYLGFTIYF. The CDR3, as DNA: TGTGCCAGAAGCGAGGCATTCTATCTGGGGTTCACCATATATTTT.

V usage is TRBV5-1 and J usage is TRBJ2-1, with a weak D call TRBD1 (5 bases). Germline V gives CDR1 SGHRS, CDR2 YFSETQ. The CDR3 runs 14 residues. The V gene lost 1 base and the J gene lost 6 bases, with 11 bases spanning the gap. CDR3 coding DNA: TGCGCCAGCAGCTTGCAGGGTCAAGGCAATGAGCAGTTCTTC. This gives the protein CASSLQGQGNEQFF.

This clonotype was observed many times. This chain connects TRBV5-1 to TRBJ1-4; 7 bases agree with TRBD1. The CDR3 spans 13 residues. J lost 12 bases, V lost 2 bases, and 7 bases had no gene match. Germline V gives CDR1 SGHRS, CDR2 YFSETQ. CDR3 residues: CASSLRDRAQLFF. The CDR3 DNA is TGCGCCAGCAGCTTACGCGACAGGGCCCAACTGTTTTTT.